Only one count was recorded for the clone carrying this TCR beta chain. Assay: immunoSEQ multiplex PCR; the TCRdb copy retains only in-frame clones and omits some. This repertoire shows a few hundred thousand clones, 85% found once; its top ten account for around 20%. This sample was included in a study of blood T cell repertoires in COVID-19. The overall study: Collection of acute and convalescent COVID-19 samples took place in the United States, Italy and Spain. Sample material is recorded as cDNA or gDNA derived from T cells, B-cell-depleted T cells, or PBMCs.

Trimming cost V 5 bases and J 5 bases, with 10 bases left between them. This CDR3 has 11 amino acids. Germline CDR1 and CDR2: DFQATT and SNEGSKA (reference sequence). Input material: PBMCs or T cells enriched from blood (not recorded which). J is TRBJ2-7 and V is TRBV20-1; unclear D gene. The clonotype was recovered from a man in his forties or fifties who had recovered from COVID-19. Written as DNA, the CDR3 is TGCAGTGCTTCACGGGTGAACGAGCAGTACTTC. This codes for CSASRVNEQYF.